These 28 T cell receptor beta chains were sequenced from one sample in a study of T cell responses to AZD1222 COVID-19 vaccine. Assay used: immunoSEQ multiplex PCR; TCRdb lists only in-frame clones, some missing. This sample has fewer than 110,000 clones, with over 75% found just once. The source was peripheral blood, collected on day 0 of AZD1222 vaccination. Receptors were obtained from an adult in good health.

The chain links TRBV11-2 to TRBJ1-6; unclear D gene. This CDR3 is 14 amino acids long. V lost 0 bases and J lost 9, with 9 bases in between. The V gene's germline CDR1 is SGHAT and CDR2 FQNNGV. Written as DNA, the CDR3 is TGTGCCAGCAGCTTAGATGGCCCGATTTCACCCCTCCACTTT. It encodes CASSLDGPISPLHF.

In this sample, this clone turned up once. DNA of the CDR3: TGTGCCAGCAGCCGGGGATACAGGCCACCTTATGGCTACACCTTC. Its translation is CASSRGYRPPYGYTF. The rearrangement links TRBV11-2 to TRBJ1-2; maybe TRBD1 (5 bases). The V end lost 5 bases, the J end lost 5 bases, and 18 bases lay between the germline ends. From germline, CDR1 is SGHAT and CDR2 FQNNGV. This CDR3 region has 15 residues.

The CDR3 DNA sequence: TGTGCCAGCAGTTTACGGCTATTCGATGAGCAGTTCTTC. Translation: CASSLRLFDEQFF. The chain combines TRBV12-3 or TRBV12-4 with TRBJ2-1; D is uncertain. This CDR3 has 13 residues. V was trimmed by 2 bases and J by 8 bases, leaving 10 bases between them.

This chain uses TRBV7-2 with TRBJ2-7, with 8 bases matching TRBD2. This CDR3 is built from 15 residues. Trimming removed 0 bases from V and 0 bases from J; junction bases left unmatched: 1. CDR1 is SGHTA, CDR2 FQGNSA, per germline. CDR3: CASSLASGVSYEQYF. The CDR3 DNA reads TGTGCCAGCAGCTTAGCTAGCGGGGTCTCCTACGAGCAGTACTTC.

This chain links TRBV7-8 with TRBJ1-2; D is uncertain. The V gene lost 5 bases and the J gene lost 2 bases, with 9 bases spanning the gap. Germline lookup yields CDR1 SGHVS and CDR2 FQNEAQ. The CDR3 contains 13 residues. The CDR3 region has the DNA TGTGCCAGCAGCCAGCGGGTGAACTATGGCTACACCTTC. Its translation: CASSQRVNYGYTF.

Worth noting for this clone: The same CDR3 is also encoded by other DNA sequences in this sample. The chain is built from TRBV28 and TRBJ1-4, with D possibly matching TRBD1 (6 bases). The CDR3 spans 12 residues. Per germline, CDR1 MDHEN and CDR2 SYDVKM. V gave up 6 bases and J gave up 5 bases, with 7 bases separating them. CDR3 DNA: TGTGCCAGCAGGCAGGGGAATGAAAAACTGTTTTTT. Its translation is CASRQGNEKLFF.

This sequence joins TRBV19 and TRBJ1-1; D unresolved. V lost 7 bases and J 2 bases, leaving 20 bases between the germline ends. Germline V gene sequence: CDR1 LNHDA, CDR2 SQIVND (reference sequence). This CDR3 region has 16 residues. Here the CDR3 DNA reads TGTGCCAGTACCCCCCTGGGAGAACTTCTAAACACTGAAGCTTTCTTT. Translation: CASTPLGELLNTEAFF.

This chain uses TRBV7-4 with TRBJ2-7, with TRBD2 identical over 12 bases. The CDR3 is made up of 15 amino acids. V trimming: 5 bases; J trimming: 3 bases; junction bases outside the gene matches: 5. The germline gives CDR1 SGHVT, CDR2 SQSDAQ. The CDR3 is CASSLTSGGIYEQYF. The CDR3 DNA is TGTGCCAGCAGCCTGACTAGCGGGGGTATCTACGAGCAGTACTTC. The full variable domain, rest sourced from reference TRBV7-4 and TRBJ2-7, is GAGVSQSPRYKVAKRGRDVALRCDSISGHVTLYWYRQTLGQGSEVLTYSQSDAQRDKSGRPSGRFSAERPERSVSTLKIQRTEQGDSAVYLCASSLTSGGIYEQYFGPGTRLTVT.

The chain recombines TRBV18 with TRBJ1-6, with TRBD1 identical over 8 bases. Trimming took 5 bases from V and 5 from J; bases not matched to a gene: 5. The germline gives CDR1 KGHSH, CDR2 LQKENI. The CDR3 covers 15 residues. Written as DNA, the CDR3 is TGTGCCAGCTCAACAACAGGGGGGGATAATTCACCCCTCCACTTT. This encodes CASSTTGGDNSPLHF.

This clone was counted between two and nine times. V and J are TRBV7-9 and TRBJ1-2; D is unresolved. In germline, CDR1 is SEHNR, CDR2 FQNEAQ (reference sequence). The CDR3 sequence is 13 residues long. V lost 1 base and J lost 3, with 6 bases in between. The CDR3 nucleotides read TGTGCCAGCAGCTTAGAGGGTTACTATGGCTACACCTTC. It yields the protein CASSLEGYYGYTF. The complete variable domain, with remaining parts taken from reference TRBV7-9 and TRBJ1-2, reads DTGVSQNPRHKITKRGQNVTFRCDPISEHNRLYWYRQTLGQGPEFLTYFQNEAQLEKSRLLSDRFSAERPKGSFSTLEIQRTEQGDSAMYLCASSLEGYYGYTFGSGTRLTVV.

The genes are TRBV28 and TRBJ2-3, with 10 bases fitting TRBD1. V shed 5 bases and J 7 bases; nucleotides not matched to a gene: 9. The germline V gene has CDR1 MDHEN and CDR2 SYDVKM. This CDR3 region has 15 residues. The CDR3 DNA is TGTGCCAGCAGTCGAGCTGCGGGACAGGGGAATACGCAGTATTTT. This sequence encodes CASSRAAGQGNTQYF.

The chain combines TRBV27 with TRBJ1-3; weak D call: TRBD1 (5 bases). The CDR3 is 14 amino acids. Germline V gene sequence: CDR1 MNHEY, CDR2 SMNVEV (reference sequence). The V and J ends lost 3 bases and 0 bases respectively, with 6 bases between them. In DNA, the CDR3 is TGTGCCAGCAGTTTGACAGTCTCTGGAAACACCATATATTTT. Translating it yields CASSLTVSGNTIYF.

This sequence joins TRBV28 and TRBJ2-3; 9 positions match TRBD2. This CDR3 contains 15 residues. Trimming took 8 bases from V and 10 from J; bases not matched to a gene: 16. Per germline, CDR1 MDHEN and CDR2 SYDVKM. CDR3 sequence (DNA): TGTGCCAGCGCTCCCGGGACTAGCCTGCATCAGGCGCAGTATTTT. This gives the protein CASAPGTSLHQAQYF. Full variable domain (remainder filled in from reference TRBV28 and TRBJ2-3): DVKVTQSSRYLVKRTGEKVFLECVQDMDHENMFWYRQDPGLGLRLIYFSYDVKMKEKGDIPEGYSVSREKKERFSLILESASTNQTSMYLCASAPGTSLHQAQYFGPGTRLTVL.

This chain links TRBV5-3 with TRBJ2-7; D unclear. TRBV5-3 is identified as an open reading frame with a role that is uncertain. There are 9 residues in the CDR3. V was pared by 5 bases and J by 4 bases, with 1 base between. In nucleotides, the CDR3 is TGTGCCAGAAGGTACGAGCAGTACTTC. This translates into CARRYEQYF.

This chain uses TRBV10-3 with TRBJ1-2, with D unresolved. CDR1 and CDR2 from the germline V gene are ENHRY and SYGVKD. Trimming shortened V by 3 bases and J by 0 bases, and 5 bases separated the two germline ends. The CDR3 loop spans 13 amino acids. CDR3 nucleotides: TGTGCCATCAGTGACGGCGCTAACTATGGCTACACCTTC. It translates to CAISDGANYGYTF.

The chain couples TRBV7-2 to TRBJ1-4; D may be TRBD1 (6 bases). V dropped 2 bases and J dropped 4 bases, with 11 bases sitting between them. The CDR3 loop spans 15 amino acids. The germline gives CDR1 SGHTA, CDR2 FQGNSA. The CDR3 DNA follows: TGTGCCAGCAGCTTATCTGACAGGCATAATGAAAAACTGTTTTTT. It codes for CASSLSDRHNEKLFF.

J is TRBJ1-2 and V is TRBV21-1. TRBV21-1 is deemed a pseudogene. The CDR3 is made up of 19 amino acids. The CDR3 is CASSKGMLAARFWDYGYTF. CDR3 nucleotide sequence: TGTGCCAGCAGCAAAGGCATGTTGGCAGCGCGATTCTGGGACTATGGCTACACCTTC.

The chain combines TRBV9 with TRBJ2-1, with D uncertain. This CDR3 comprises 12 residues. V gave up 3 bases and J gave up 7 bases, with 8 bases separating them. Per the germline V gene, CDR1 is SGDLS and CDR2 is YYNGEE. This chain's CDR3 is CASSALLNEQFF. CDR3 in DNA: TGTGCCAGCAGCGCACTGCTTAATGAGCAGTTCTTC.

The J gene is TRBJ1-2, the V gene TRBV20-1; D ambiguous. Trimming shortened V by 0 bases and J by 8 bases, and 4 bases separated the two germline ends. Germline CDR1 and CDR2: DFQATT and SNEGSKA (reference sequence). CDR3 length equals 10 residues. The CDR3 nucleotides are TGCAGTGCTAGAGAGGGCGGCTACACCTTC. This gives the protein CSAREGGYTF.

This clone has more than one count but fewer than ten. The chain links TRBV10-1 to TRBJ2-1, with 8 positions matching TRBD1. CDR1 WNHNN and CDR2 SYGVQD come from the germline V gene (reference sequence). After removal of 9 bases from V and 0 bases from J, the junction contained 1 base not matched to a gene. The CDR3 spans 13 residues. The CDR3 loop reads CASGQGSYNEQFF. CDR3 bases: TGCGCCAGTGGACAGGGCTCCTACAATGAGCAGTTCTTC.

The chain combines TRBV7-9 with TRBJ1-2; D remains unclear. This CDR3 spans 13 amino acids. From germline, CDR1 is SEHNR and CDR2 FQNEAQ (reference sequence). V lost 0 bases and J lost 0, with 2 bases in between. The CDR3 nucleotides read TGTGCCAGCAGCTTAGCCTCTAACTATGGCTACACCTTC. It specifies CASSLASNYGYTF. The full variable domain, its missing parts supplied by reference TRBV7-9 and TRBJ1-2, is DTGVSQNPRHKITKRGQNVTFRCDPISEHNRLYWYRQTLGQGPEFLTYFQNEAQLEKSRLLSDRFSAERPKGSFSTLEIQRTEQGDSAMYLCASSLASNYGYTFGSGTRLTVV.

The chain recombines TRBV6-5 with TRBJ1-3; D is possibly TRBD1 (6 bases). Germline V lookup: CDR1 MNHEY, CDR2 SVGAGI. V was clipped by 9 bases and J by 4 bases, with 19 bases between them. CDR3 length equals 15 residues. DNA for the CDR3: TGTGCCAGGCCTCCCCACACAGGGACCGGAAACACCATATATTTT. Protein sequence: CARPPHTGTGNTIYF.

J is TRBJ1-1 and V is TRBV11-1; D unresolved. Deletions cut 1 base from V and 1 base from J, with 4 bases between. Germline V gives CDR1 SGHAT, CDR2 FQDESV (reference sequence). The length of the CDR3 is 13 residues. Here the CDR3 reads CASSLGSNTEAFF. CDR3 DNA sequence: TGTGCCAGCAGCTTAGGGTCGAACACTGAAGCTTTCTTT.

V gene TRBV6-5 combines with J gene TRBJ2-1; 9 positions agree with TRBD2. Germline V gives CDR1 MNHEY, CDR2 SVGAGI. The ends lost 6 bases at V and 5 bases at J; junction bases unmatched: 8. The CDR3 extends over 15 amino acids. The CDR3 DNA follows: TGTGCCAGCAGGTTAGCGGGAGTTATAAACAATGAGCAGTTCTTC. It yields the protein CASRLAGVINNEQFF.

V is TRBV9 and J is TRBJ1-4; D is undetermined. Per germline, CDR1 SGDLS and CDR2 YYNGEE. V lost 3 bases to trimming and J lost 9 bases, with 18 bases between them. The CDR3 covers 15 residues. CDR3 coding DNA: TGTGCCAGCAGCGCCCTCGGGGAAGGAGGACAAAAACTGTTTTTT. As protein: CASSALGEGGQKLFF.

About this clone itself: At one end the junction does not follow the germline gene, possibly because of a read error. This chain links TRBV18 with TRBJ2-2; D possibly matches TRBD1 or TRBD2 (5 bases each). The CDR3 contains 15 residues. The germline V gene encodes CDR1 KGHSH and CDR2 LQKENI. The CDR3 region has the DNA TGTGCCAGCTCTCCACTCGGGACCAACACCGGGGAGCTGTTTTTT. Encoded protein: CASSPLGTNTGELFF.

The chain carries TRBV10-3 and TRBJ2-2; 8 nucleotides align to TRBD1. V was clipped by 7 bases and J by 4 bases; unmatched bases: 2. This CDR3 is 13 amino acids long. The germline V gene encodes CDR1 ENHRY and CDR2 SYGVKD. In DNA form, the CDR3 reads TGTGCCATCACCGGACAGGGCACCGGGGAGCTGTTTTTT. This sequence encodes CAITGQGTGELFF.

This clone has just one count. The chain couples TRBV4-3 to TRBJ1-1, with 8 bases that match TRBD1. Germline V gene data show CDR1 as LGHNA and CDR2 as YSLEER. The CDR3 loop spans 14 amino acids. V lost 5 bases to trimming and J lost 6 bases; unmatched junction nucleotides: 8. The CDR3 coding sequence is TGCGCCAGCAGCGCGCAGGGGGCTCGTGCTGAAGCTTTCTTT. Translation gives CASSAQGARAEAFF.